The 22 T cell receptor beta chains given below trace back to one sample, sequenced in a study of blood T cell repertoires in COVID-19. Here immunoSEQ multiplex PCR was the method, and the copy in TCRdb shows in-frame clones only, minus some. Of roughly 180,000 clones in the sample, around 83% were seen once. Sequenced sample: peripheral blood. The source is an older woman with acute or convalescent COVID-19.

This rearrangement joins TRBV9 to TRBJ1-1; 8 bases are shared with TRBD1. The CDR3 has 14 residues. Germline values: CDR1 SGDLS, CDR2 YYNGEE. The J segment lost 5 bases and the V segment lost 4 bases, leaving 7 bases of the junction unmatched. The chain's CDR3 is CASSPRTGRTEAFF. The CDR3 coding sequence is TGTGCCAGCAGCCCTCGGACAGGGAGGACTGAAGCTTTCTTT.

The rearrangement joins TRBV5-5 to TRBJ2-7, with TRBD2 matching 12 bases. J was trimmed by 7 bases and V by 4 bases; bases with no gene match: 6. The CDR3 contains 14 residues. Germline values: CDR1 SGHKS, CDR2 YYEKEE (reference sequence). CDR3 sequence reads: CASSGTSGPLEQYV. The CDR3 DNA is TGTGCCAGCAGCGGGACTAGCGGGCCTTTAGAGCAGTACGTC.

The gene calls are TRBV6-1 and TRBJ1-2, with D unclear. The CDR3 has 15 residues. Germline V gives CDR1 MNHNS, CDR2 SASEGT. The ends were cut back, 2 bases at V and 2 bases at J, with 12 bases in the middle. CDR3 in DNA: TGTGCCAGCAGTGAAATTAGCGTCGGGAACTATGGCTACACCTTC. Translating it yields CASSEISVGNYGYTF.

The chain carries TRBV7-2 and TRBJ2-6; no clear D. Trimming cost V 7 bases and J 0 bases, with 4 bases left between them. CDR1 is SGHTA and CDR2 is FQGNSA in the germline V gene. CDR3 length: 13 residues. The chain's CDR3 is CASTLSGANVLTF. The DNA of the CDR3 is TGTGCCAGCACCCTCTCTGGGGCCAACGTCCTGACTTTC. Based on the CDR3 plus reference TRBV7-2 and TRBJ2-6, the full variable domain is GAGVSQSPSNKVTEKGKDVELRCDPISGHTALYWYRQSLGQGLEFLIYFQGNSAPDKSGLPSDRFSAERTGGSVSTLTIQRTQQEDSAVYLCASTLSGANVLTFGAGSRLTVL.

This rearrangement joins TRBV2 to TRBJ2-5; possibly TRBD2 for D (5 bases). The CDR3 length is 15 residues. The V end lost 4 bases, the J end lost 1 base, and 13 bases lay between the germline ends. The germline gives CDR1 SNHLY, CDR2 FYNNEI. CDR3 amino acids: CASSGNGLVQETQYF. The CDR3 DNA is TGTGCCAGCAGTGGAAACGGACTCGTCCAAGAGACCCAGTACTTC.

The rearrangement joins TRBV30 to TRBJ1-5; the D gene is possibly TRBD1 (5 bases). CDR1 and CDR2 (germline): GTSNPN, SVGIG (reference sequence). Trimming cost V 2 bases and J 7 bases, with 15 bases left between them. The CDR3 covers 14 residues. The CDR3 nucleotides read TGTGCCTGGAGTAGTTGGGGGGGATTGCAGCCCCAGCATTTT. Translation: CAWSSWGGLQPQHF.

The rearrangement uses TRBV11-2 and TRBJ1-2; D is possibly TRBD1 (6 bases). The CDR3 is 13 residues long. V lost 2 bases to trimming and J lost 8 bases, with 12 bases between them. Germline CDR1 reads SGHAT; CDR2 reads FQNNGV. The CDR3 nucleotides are TGTGCCAGCAGCTTATCCCAGGGGCACGGCTACACCTTC. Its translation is CASSLSQGHGYTF.

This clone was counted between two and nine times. The CDR3, as DNA: TGTGCCATCAGCAGGGGCGGTAGCAATCAGCCCCAGCATTTT. This codes for CAISRGGSNQPQHF. This chain links TRBV10-3 with TRBJ1-5, with D possibly being TRBD1 (6 bases). Germline V gives CDR1 ENHRY, CDR2 SYGVKD. This CDR3 region has 14 residues. Deletions cut 6 bases from V and 0 bases from J, with 9 bases between.

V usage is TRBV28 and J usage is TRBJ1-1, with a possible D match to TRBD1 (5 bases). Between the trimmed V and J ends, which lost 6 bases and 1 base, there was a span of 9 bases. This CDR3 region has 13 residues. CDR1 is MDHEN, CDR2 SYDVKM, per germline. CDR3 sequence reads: CASSPTENTEAFF. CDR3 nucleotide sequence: TGTGCCAGCAGCCCGACAGAGAACACTGAAGCTTTCTTT.

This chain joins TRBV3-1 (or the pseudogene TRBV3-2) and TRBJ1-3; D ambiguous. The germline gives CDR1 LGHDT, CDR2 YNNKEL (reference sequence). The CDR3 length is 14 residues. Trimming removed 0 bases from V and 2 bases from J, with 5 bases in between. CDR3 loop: CASSQDPAGNTIYF. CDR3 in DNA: TGTGCCAGCAGCCAAGACCCGGCTGGAAACACCATATATTTT.

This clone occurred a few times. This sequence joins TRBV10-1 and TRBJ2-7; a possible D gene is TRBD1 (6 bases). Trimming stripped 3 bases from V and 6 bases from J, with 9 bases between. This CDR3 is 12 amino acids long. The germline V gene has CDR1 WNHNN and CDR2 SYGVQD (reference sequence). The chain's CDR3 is CASSEGGAEQYF. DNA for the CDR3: TGCGCCAGCAGTGAAGGGGGTGCCGAGCAGTACTTC.

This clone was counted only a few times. This chain's CDR3 is CASSQLKTSGRTDTQYF. As DNA, the CDR3 is TGCGCCAGCAGCCAACTCAAGACTAGCGGGAGAACAGATACGCAGTATTTT. V and J are TRBV4-1 and TRBJ2-3; 12 positions match TRBD2. Germline V CDR1 and CDR2: MGHRA, YSYEKL. With 2 bases clipped from V and 3 bases from J, the junction kept 6 bases outside the gene matches. The CDR3 has 17 amino acids.

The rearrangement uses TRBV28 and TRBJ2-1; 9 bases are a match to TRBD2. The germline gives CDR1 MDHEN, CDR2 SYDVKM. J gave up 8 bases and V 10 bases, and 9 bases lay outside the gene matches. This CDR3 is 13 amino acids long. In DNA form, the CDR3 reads TGTGCCACCGGTAGCGGGAGTATATATGAGCAGTTCTTC. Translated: CATGSGSIYEQFF.

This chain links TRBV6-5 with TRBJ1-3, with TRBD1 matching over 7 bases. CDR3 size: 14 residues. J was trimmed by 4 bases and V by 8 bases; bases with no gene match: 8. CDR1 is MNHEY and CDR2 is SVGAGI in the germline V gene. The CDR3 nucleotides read TGTGCCAGCGGGTCGACAGGGAAGGGAAACACCATATATTTT. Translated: CASGSTGKGNTIYF.

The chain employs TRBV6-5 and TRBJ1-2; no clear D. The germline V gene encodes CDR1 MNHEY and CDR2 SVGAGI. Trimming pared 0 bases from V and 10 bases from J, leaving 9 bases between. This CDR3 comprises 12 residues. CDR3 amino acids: CASSYSAGVYTF. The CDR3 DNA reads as TGTGCCAGCAGTTACTCGGCCGGGGTCTACACCTTC.

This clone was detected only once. The CDR3 DNA reads TGTGCCAGCGAAAGAAAGACAGGGTATGGCTACACCTTC. This codes for CASERKTGYGYTF. The chain couples TRBV6-5 to TRBJ1-2; 7 bases line up with TRBD1. The germline CDR1 and CDR2 sequences are MNHEY and SVGAGI. This CDR3 has 13 amino acids. After removal of 8 bases from V and 5 bases from J, the junction contained 8 bases not matched to a gene.

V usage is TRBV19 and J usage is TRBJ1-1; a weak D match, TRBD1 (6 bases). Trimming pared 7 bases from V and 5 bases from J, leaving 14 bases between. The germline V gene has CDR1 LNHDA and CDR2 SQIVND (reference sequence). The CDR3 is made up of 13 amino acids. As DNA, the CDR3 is TGTGCCAGTACCTCACAGGGAGGGACTGAAGCTTTCTTT. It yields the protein CASTSQGGTEAFF.

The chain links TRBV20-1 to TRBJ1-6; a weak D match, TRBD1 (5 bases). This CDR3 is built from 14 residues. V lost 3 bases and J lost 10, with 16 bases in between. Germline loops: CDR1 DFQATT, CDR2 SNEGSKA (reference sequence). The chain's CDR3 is CSASVGRDSSPLHF. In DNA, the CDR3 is TGCAGTGCTAGTGTGGGGCGGGATAGCTCACCCCTCCACTTT.

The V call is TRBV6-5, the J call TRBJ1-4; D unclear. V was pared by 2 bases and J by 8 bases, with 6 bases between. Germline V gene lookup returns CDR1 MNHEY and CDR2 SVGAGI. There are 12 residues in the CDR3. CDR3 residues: CASSYGEEKLFF. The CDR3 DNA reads TGTGCCAGCAGTTACGGGGAGGAAAAACTGTTTTTT.

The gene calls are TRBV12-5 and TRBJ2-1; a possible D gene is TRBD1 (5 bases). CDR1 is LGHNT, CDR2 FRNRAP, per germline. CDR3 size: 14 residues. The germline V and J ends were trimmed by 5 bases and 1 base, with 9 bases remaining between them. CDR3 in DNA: TGTGCTAGTGGTGCAGGGCCTTCCTACAATGAGCAGTTCTTC. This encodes CASGAGPSYNEQFF.

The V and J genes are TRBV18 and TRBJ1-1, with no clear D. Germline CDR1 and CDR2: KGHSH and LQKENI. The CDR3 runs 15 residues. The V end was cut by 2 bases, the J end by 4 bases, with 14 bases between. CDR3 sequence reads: CASSPGHQAGTEAFF. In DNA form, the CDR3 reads TGTGCCAGCTCACCAGGTCACCAAGCAGGCACTGAAGCTTTCTTT.

CDR3 sequence (DNA): TGTGCCAGCAGTTCGTTCGGGAGGGGAGTAAGGACTGAAGCTTTCTTT. This translates into CASSSFGRGVRTEAFF. The chain couples TRBV6-5 to TRBJ1-1, with TRBD1 as a possible D gene (5 bases). This CDR3 comprises 16 residues. CDR1 MNHEY and CDR2 SVGAGI come from the germline V gene. V was pared by 4 bases and J by 5 bases, with 20 bases between.